A selection of T cell receptor beta chains follows, all from one sample in a study of beta chain features in type 1 diabetes. The table came from immunoSEQ multiplex PCR; TCRdb's copy has only in-frame clones and leaves some out. Of about 110,000 clones in the sample, almost 40% were seen once. The sequencing input was stem cell memory CD4+ T cells from blood. The receptors come from a woman aged 18-29 years in good health. Each CDR3 is given with its conserved first and last residue. The D gene is left open where the match is weak. Rows may omit the clone size; those that give it use once, few, many or a size class.

d_call,v_call,clone_size,j_call,cdr3_aa,cdr3_nt
-,TRBV5-4,-,TRBJ1-2,CASSWGSSGFYGYTF,TGTGCCAGCAGCTGGGGATCATCGGGGTTCTATGGCTACACCTTC
-,TRBV7-2,few,TRBJ1-1,CASSLVGGSATEAFF,TGTGCCAGCAGCTTAGTGGGGGGTTCGGCCACTGAAGCTTTCTTT
-,TRBV4-2,-,TRBJ2-1,CASSQEREYNEQFF,TGTGCCAGCAGCCAAGAACGGGAGTACAATGAGCAGTTCTTC
-,TRBV28,-,TRBJ2-5,CASRPPRETQYF,TGTGCCAGCAGGCCGCCTCGGGAGACCCAGTACTTC
-,TRBV27,-,TRBJ2-2,CASSPNRDTGELFF,TGTGCCAGCAGTCCCAACAGGGACACCGGGGAGCTGTTTTTT
TRBD1,TRBV5-4,few,TRBJ1-1,CASSLRQGANTEAFF,TGTGCCAGCAGCTTGCGACAGGGAGCGAACACTGAAGCTTTCTTT
-,TRBV27,-,TRBJ1-1,CASSLDRLNTEAFF,TGTGCCAGCAGTTTAGACAGATTGAACACTGAAGCTTTCTTT
-,TRBV7-9,few,TRBJ2-3,CASSFSLITDTQYF,TGTGCCAGCAGCTTCTCACTCATCACAGATACGCAGTATTTT
TRBD2,TRBV28,few,TRBJ2-7,CASSRPGTRTDEQYF,TGTGCCAGCAGTCGACCCGGGACTAGAACTGACGAGCAGTACTTC
-,TRBV13,-,TRBJ1-2,CASSSQRSRTHYGYTF,TGTGCCAGCAGCTCTCAGCGGAGCAGGACGCACTATGGCTACACCTTC
-,TRBV7-2,few,TRBJ2-1,CASSLATRLYNEQFF,TGTGCCAGCAGCTTAGCGACTAGACTCTACAATGAGCAGTTCTTC
-,TRBV7-9,-,TRBJ1-4,CASSLTHLVANEKLFF,TGTGCCAGCAGCTTAACCCATTTAGTGGCTAATGAAAAACTGTTTTTT
-,TRBV7-9,few,TRBJ2-7,CASSRRGPSYEQYF,TGTGCCAGCAGCCGTCGGGGTCCCTCCTACGAGCAGTACTTC
-,TRBV18,-,TRBJ1-2,CASSPPGPGNLYGYTF,TGTGCCAGCTCACCCCCCGGTCCCGGGAATCTCTATGGCTACACCTTC
-,TRBV5-1,few,TRBJ2-5,CASSRNIQETQYF,TGCGCCAGCAGCAGAAACATCCAAGAGACCCAGTACTTC
-,TRBV5-1,few,TRBJ2-3,CASSLTRVSDTQYF,TGCGCCAGCAGCTTAACCAGGGTTTCAGATACGCAGTATTTT
-,TRBV9,-,TRBJ2-3,CASSVTGRPASTDTQYF,TGTGCCAGCAGCGTAACGGGTCGCCCGGCTTCCACAGATACGCAGTATTTT
TRBD2,TRBV6-6,-,TRBJ2-2,CASSSGLAVPGELFF,TGTGCCAGCAGCAGCGGACTAGCGGTCCCGGGGGAGCTGTTTTTT
TRBD2,TRBV15,-,TRBJ2-1,CATSRGLAEPNEQFF,TGTGCCACCAGCAGGGGACTAGCTGAACCCAATGAGCAGTTCTTC
TRBD1,TRBV13,few,TRBJ2-1,CASSPRQGLNNEQFF,TGTGCCAGCAGCCCCAGACAGGGGTTAAACAATGAGCAGTTCTTC
-,TRBV4-2,-,TRBJ2-2,CASSHPTGAGTSRPGTGELFF,TGTGCCAGCAGCCACCCGACAGGGGCCGGGACTAGCCGTCCGGGCACCGGGGAGCTGTTTTTT
-,TRBV9,-,TRBJ2-2,CASTSRLLSNTGELFF,TGTGCCAGCACCTCGAGACTCCTCTCGAACACCGGGGAGCTGTTTTTT
-,TRBV28,-,TRBJ2-7,CASSLFEGKLGYEQYF,TGTGCCAGCAGTTTATTCGAGGGAAAATTGGGTTACGAGCAGTACTTC
-,TRBV7-3,few,TRBJ2-1,CASSPRGGVGEQFF,TGTGCCAGCAGCCCCCGAGGGGGGGTTGGTGAGCAGTTCTTC
-,TRBV20-1,-,TRBJ1-2,CSAPSDGYTF,TGCAGTGCTCCTTCTGATGGCTACACCTTC
TRBD1,TRBV28,-,TRBJ1-2,CASSFIRGLNYGYTF,TGTGCCAGCAGTTTTATCAGGGGGCTTAACTATGGCTACACCTTC
-,TRBV10-3,-,TRBJ1-2,CAISPTSRGNYGYTF,TGTGCCATCAGTCCAACCTCACGGGGTAACTATGGCTACACCTTC
TRBD2,TRBV7-9,few,TRBJ2-2,CASSLVAGVPGELFF,TGTGCCAGCAGCTTAGTAGCGGGAGTGCCCGGGGAGCTGTTTTTT
-,TRBV6-6,-,TRBJ1-4,CASSPGGVGRNEKLFF,TGTGCCAGCAGTCCGGGAGGGGTCGGTCGTAATGAAAAACTGTTTTTT
TRBD2,TRBV7-2,-,TRBJ2-3,CASSSKTSSGSGGVTQYF,TGTGCCAGCAGCTCCAAGACTTCTAGCGGGAGTGGAGGCGTTACGCAGTATTTT
-,TRBV7-2,few,TRBJ2-7,CASSSPNPGYWRNEQYF,TGTGCCAGCAGCTCGCCGAATCCAGGGTATTGGAGAAACGAGCAGTACTTC
TRBD1,TRBV18,-,TRBJ2-7,CASSPGTVRVYEQYF,TGTGCCAGCTCCCCCGGGACAGTGCGTGTCTACGAGCAGTACTTC
-,TRBV19,-,TRBJ2-6,CASRGKGGSTGANVLTF,TGTGCCAGTAGGGGAAAAGGGGGTTCAACTGGGGCCAACGTCCTGACTTTC
-,TRBV14,-,TRBJ2-7,CASSQTQKTYEQYF,TGTGCCAGCAGCCAAACCCAGAAAACCTACGAGCAGTACTTC
-,TRBV7-9,-,TRBJ2-5,CASSLLWRGGQETQYF,TGTGCCAGCAGCTTATTGTGGAGGGGGGGCCAAGAGACCCAGTACTTC
TRBD2,TRBV5-1,few,TRBJ2-2,CASSPRGSGKWRTGELFF,TGCGCCAGCAGCCCGCGGGGTAGCGGGAAGTGGCGCACCGGGGAGCTGTTTTTT
TRBD2,TRBV18,-,TRBJ2-7,CASSPQQIAGVYEQYF,TGTGCCAGCTCACCCCAACAGATAGCGGGGGTGTACGAGCAGTACTTC
-,TRBV25-1,-,TRBJ2-3,CASSEIARGTDTQYF,TGTGCCAGCAGTGAAATAGCCCGTGGGACAGATACGCAGTATTTT
TRBD2,TRBV29-1,-,TRBJ2-2,CSASGRERELFF,TGCAGCGCAAGCGGGAGAGAGCGGGAGCTGTTTTTT
-,TRBV15,-,TRBJ2-7,CATSRDPLAPYEQYF,TGTGCCACCAGCAGAGACCCCCTAGCCCCCTACGAGCAGTACTTC
TRBD2,TRBV19,-,TRBJ2-1,CASKRTSASYNEQFF,TGTGCCAGTAAGAGGACTAGCGCATCTTACAATGAGCAGTTCTTC
-,TRBV5-1,-,TRBJ2-1,CASSLPGSWYNEQFF,TGCGCCAGCAGCTTGCCCGGGAGTTGGTACAATGAGCAGTTCTTC
TRBD1,TRBV19,-,TRBJ2-1,CASSLGQGIYNEQFF,TGTGCCAGTAGCCTAGGACAGGGGATCTACAATGAGCAGTTCTTC
TRBD2,TRBV27,-,TRBJ2-1,CASSLRLAGGTYNEQFF,TGTGCCAGCAGTTTGAGACTAGCGGGAGGAACCTACAATGAGCAGTTCTTC
-,TRBV29-1,-,TRBJ1-1,CSVEGRVNTEAFF,TGCAGCGTTGAAGGCAGGGTGAACACTGAAGCTTTCTTT